This passage covers 28 T cell receptor beta chains from one sample sequenced in a study of cytomegalovirus exposure and HLA in healthy donors (dated by TCRdb to between 2016 and 2019). Library creation used the immunoSEQ multiplex PCR assay. The multiplex PCR relied on a mix of 60 forward primers for TCR Vbeta segments and 13 reverse primers for TCR Jbeta segments. This is the immuneACCESS table as TCRdb keeps it, with only in-frame sequences that have V and J called. A part of the clones is gone; compared with another copy, unresolved V genes explain less than half, and the rest is unexplained. The sample contains about 130,000 clones, approximately 74% of them found a single time. The ten largest account for 5.5% to 8.5% of the sample. Sequenced material: PBMCs. The receptors here all came from a male donor in good health and CMV-seronegative.

This sequence joins TRBV7-6 and TRBJ2-5, with TRBD1 as a possible D gene (6 bases). The CDR3 spans 15 residues. The germline V gene has CDR1 SGHVS and CDR2 FNYEAQ. The V gene lost 7 bases and the J gene lost 4 bases, with 19 bases spanning the gap. The CDR3 loop reads CASISNRGSRETQYF. DNA for the CDR3: TGTGCCAGCATCTCCAATAGGGGGAGTCGAGAGACCCAGTACTTC.

The CDR3 bases are TGTGCCAGTAGTATCCAAACGGGACTAACCCAACCCTACGAGCAGTACTTC. It is translated as CASSIQTGLTQPYEQYF. The chain couples TRBV19 to TRBJ2-5; 7 nucleotides align to TRBD2. The J call may be mistaken, given a closer DNA end match to TRBJ2-7. From germline, CDR1 is LNHDA and CDR2 SQIVND (reference sequence). The CDR3 spans 17 residues.

The gene calls are TRBV6-5 and TRBJ1-3; D might be TRBD1 (5 bases). CDR1 is MNHEY and CDR2 is SVGAGI in the germline V gene. The length of the CDR3 is 15 residues. The V end was cut by 8 bases, the J end by 0 bases, with 14 bases between. CDR3 protein: CASRPFRVSGNTIYF. The CDR3 coding sequence is TGTGCCAGCCGACCCTTCAGGGTCTCTGGAAACACCATATATTTT.

The table lists this clone with a count of one. The rearrangement uses TRBV10-1 and TRBJ2-3; D perhaps matches TRBD2 (6 bases). Germline values: CDR1 WNHNN, CDR2 SYGVQD (reference sequence). Between the trimmed V and J ends, which lost 9 bases and 5 bases, there was a span of 21 bases. The CDR3 is made up of 15 amino acids. CDR3 protein: CARRRAGRLRDTQYF. The CDR3 nucleotides read TGCGCCAGACGCCGTGCGGGGCGTTTACGAGATACGCAGTATTTT.

The V and J genes are TRBV5-4 and TRBJ2-2, with 10 bases identical to TRBD2. V shed 0 bases and J 6 bases; nucleotides not matched to a gene: 8. Germline V gene data show CDR1 as SGHNT and CDR2 as YYREEE (reference sequence). The CDR3 has 17 amino acids. The CDR3 nucleotides read TGTGCCAGCAGCTTGGATTTGGCTAGCGGGGGTCCCGGGGAGCTGTTTTTT. Translated: CASSLDLASGGPGELFF. The variable domain in full, completed from reference TRBV5-4 and TRBJ2-2, reads ETGVTQSPTHLIKTRGQQVTLRCSSQSGHNTVSWYQQALGQGPQFIFQYYREEENGRGNFPPRFSGLQFPNYSSELNVNALELDDSALYLCASSLDLASGGPGELFFGEGSRLTVL.

This clone appeared once. This chain connects TRBV5-1 to TRBJ2-7, with TRBD1 matching 7 bases. This CDR3 region has 14 residues. V was clipped by 2 bases and J by 1 base; unmatched bases: 3. The germline CDR1 and CDR2 sequences are SGHRS and YFSETQ. CDR3: CASSFGTVSYEQYF. CDR3 coding DNA: TGCGCCAGCAGCTTCGGGACAGTGTCCTACGAGCAGTACTTC.

A single count supports this clone. J is TRBJ2-7 and V is TRBV11-2; D remains unclear. The V end lost 2 bases, the J end lost 0 bases, and 11 bases lay between the germline ends. Germline V gives CDR1 SGHAT, CDR2 FQNNGV. This CDR3 contains 15 residues. CDR3 sequence (DNA): TGTGCCAGCAGCTTATACGGCAGGAACTCCTACGAGCAGTACTTC. Translating it yields CASSLYGRNSYEQYF. The whole variable domain, filled in from reference TRBV11-2 and TRBJ2-7, reads EAGVAQSPRYKIIEKRQSVAFWCNPISGHATLYWYQQILGQGPKLLIQFQNNGVVDDSQLPKDRFSAERLKGVDSTLKIQPAKLEDSAVYLCASSLYGRNSYEQYFGPGTRLTVT.

The chain employs TRBV10-3 and TRBJ1-5; D unresolved. The ends were cut back, 1 base at V and 1 base at J, with 8 bases in the middle. The CDR3 has 15 amino acids. Germline V gene lookup returns CDR1 ENHRY and CDR2 SYGVKD. CDR3 sequence: CAISEWAGSNQPQHF. The CDR3 nucleotides are TGTGCCATCAGTGAGTGGGCGGGGAGCAATCAGCCCCAGCATTTT.

The chain recombines TRBV29-1 with TRBJ2-3, with a weak D call TRBD1 (5 bases). V dropped 3 bases and J dropped 2 bases, with 9 bases sitting between them. Germline CDR1 and CDR2: SQVTM and ANQGSEA. The CDR3 has 13 amino acids. In nucleotides, the CDR3 is TGCAGCGTTGATAAGGACAACACAGATACGCAGTATTTT. Amino acids: CSVDKDNTDTQYF.

The V gene is TRBV6-6, the J gene TRBJ2-7; 8 positions match TRBD1. Trimming took 1 base from V and 2 from J; bases not matched to a gene: 4. CDR3 length equals 15 residues. CDR1 and CDR2 from the germline V gene are MNHNY and SVGAGI (reference sequence). The CDR3 DNA sequence: TGTGCCAGCAGTTACTTGGGACAGGTAACCTACGAGCAGTACTTC. Protein sequence: CASSYLGQVTYEQYF.

This chain connects TRBV27 to TRBJ2-3, with 9 bases matching TRBD1. The V gene's germline CDR1 is MNHEY and CDR2 SMNVEV (reference sequence). The CDR3 runs to 14 residues. V was clipped by 6 bases and J by 4 bases; unmatched bases: 5. CDR3 residues: CASSWTGVSDTQYF. CDR3 DNA: TGTGCCAGCAGCTGGACAGGGGTATCAGATACGCAGTATTTT.

This chain joins TRBV29-1 and TRBJ2-5; the match to TRBD1 covers 8 bases. The germline CDR1 and CDR2 sequences are SQVTM and ANQGSEA. The CDR3 loop spans 14 amino acids. The V gene end was trimmed by 7 bases and the J gene end by 2 bases; junction bases not matched to a gene: 9. The CDR3, as DNA: TGCAGCGCAGATTGGACAGGGAATCAAGAGACCCAGTACTTC. As protein: CSADWTGNQETQYF.

This sequence joins TRBV27 and TRBJ2-7; 10 bases are a match to TRBD1. From germline, CDR1 is MNHEY and CDR2 SMNVEV (reference sequence). V gave up 7 bases and J gave up 0 bases; unmatched junction bases: 6. The CDR3 is made up of 15 amino acids. CDR3: CASNPGQGISYEQYF. The CDR3 DNA follows: TGTGCCAGCAACCCGGGACAGGGGATCTCCTACGAGCAGTACTTC.

The chain recombines TRBV5-6 with TRBJ2-1; 11 positions agree with TRBD2. Germline loops: CDR1 SGHDT, CDR2 YYEEEE. The CDR3 has 15 residues. V shed 0 bases and J 13 bases; nucleotides not matched to a gene: 9. The CDR3 sequence is CASSLAGTSGLSQFF. CDR3 nucleotide sequence: TGTGCCAGCAGCTTGGCCGGGACTAGCGGATTATCCCAGTTCTTC.

The chain carries TRBV13 and TRBJ2-3; 8 bases fit TRBD2. The J segment lost 5 bases and the V segment lost 5 bases, leaving 9 bases of the junction unmatched. This CDR3 region has 15 residues. Germline V gene sequence: CDR1 PRHDT, CDR2 FYEKMQ (reference sequence). CDR3 coding DNA: TGTGCCAGCAGCCCCGGGGGGGGGACGGGAGATACGCAGTATTTT. This gives the protein CASSPGGGTGDTQYF.

The V gene is TRBV10-3, the J gene TRBJ1-1; D remains ambiguous. V was pared by 10 bases and J by 5 bases, with 14 bases between. This CDR3 contains 12 residues. Germline lookup yields CDR1 ENHRY and CDR2 SYGVKD. CDR3 DNA: TGTGCCACCTCTTCGCTGCAGACTGAAGCTTTCTTT. Amino acids: CATSSLQTEAFF.

The chain combines TRBV4-2 with TRBJ1-1; D remains unclear. The CDR3 is made up of 14 amino acids. Trimming removed 1 base at V and 0 bases at J, with 6 bases between. Germline V gene lookup returns CDR1 LGHNA and CDR2 YNFKEQ. As DNA, the CDR3 is TGTGCCAGCAGCCAAGTAGATATGAACACTGAAGCTTTCTTT. This translates into CASSQVDMNTEAFF.

Note on this clone: The junction departs from the called germline gene at one end, perhaps through a read error. This sequence joins TRBV7-9 and TRBJ2-5; the match to TRBD2 covers 8 bases. Germline CDR1 is SEHNR and CDR2 is FQNEAQ (reference sequence). This CDR3 region has 16 residues. CDR3 sequence reads: CSSINSGTRAGETQYF. The DNA for the CDR3 is TGTTCCAGCATCAATTCCGGGACTAGGGCCGGGGAGACCCAGTACTTC.

The gene calls are TRBV28 and TRBJ2-5; 9 nucleotides align to TRBD2. Losses at the gene ends were 1 base for V and 4 bases for J; bases not matched to a gene: 10. The CDR3 loop spans 17 amino acids. Germline V CDR1 and CDR2: MDHEN, SYDVKM. DNA for the CDR3: TGTGCCAGCAGTTTATCTGCGGGGGGGCCCTTGGGAGAGACCCAGTACTTC. The encoded protein is CASSLSAGGPLGETQYF. The full variable domain, in which reference TRBV28 and TRBJ2-5 provide the parts outside the CDR3, is DVKVTQSSRYLVKRTGEKVFLECVQDMDHENMFWYRQDPGLGLRLIYFSYDVKMKEKGDIPEGYSVSREKKERFSLILESASTNQTSMYLCASSLSAGGPLGETQYFGPGTRLLVL.

This sequence joins TRBV7-8 and TRBJ2-3; TRBD2 agrees at 10 bases. Germline trimming cut 1 base from V and 0 bases from J; bases unmatched to any gene: 1. This CDR3 spans 16 amino acids. The germline V gene has CDR1 SGHVS and CDR2 FQNEAQ. The chain's CDR3 is CASSLGGLASTDTQYF. The CDR3 DNA follows: TGTGCCAGCAGCTTAGGGGGACTAGCGAGCACAGATACGCAGTATTTT.

The chain has TRBV5-1 and TRBJ2-5, with 10 bases lining up with TRBD2. The J call could be wrong; TRBJ2-7 is a better fit for the DNA end. The germline gives CDR1 SGHRS, CDR2 YFSETQ. The CDR3 length is 15 residues. CDR3 sequence reads: CASSLSSGSRYEQYF. Here the CDR3 DNA reads TGCGCCAGCAGCCTTTCTAGCGGGAGTCGGTACGAGCAGTACTTC.

The chain uses TRBV9 and TRBJ2-1; 8 nucleotides align to TRBD2. Germline loops: CDR1 SGDLS, CDR2 YYNGEE. J gave up 8 bases and V 2 bases, and 6 bases lay outside the gene matches. The CDR3 contains 14 residues. This CDR3 reads CASSVGLDEYEQFF. DNA of the CDR3: TGTGCCAGCAGCGTGGGACTAGATGAGTATGAGCAGTTCTTC.

The V call is TRBV5-6, the J call TRBJ2-7; D not certain. This CDR3 is 13 amino acids long. The germline V and J ends were trimmed by 4 bases and 2 bases, with 10 bases remaining between them. From germline, CDR1 is SGHDT and CDR2 YYEEEE. The CDR3 region has the DNA TGTGCCAGCAGCCGGTCGAATGCCTACGAGCAGTACTTC. Translated: CASSRSNAYEQYF. The whole variable domain, remainder taken from reference TRBV5-6 and TRBJ2-7, is DAGVTQSPTHLIKTRGQQVTLRCSPKSGHDTVSWYQQALGQGPQFIFQYYEEEERQRGNFPDRFSGHQFPNYSSELNVNALLLGDSALYLCASSRSNAYEQYFGPGTRLTVT.

The V call is TRBV5-6, the J call TRBJ1-5; no firm D call. Per the germline V gene, CDR1 is SGHDT and CDR2 is YYEEEE. CDR3 length: 14 amino acids. The V end was cut by 3 bases, the J end by 7 bases, with 14 bases between. The chain's CDR3 is CASSWRGLRQPQHF. Here the CDR3 DNA reads TGTGCCAGCAGCTGGAGAGGGCTTAGGCAGCCCCAGCATTTT.

The chain couples TRBV7-2 to TRBJ2-1; no firm D call. The CDR3 consists of 12 residues. From germline, CDR1 is SGHTA and CDR2 FQGNSA. V was clipped by 4 bases and J by 6 bases, with 7 bases between them. CDR3 sequence reads: CASSSPFNEQFF. The CDR3 DNA follows: TGTGCCAGCAGCTCCCCATTCAATGAGCAGTTCTTC.

The chain recombines TRBV28 with TRBJ2-5, with D possibly matching TRBD2 (6 bases). CDR1 is MDHEN, CDR2 SYDVKM, per germline. The V end lost 2 bases, the J end lost 8 bases, and 21 bases lay between the germline ends. This CDR3 is built from 16 residues. The chain's CDR3 is CASSLKRAQLSGTQYF. The CDR3, as DNA: TGTGCCAGCAGTTTAAAGCGGGCCCAGCTAAGTGGAACCCAGTACTTC. The variable domain in full, with the rest retrieved from reference TRBV28 and TRBJ2-5, is DVKVTQSSRYLVKRTGEKVFLECVQDMDHENMFWYRQDPGLGLRLIYFSYDVKMKEKGDIPEGYSVSREKKERFSLILESASTNQTSMYLCASSLKRAQLSGTQYFGPGTRLLVL.

This rearrangement joins TRBV10-3 to TRBJ2-7; D is unresolved. The germline V and J ends were trimmed by 6 bases and 0 bases, with 9 bases remaining between them. Germline V gene sequence: CDR1 ENHRY, CDR2 SYGVKD. This CDR3 has 13 residues. The CDR3 loop is CAIRGRLSYEQYF. In DNA, the CDR3 is TGTGCCATCAGGGGCAGGCTCTCCTACGAGCAGTACTTC.

Worth noting for this clone: This sample also contains other DNA sequences that code for the same CDR3. The chain joins TRBV5-1 to TRBJ2-2, with TRBD1 as a possible D gene (6 bases). V was trimmed by 1 base and J by 0 bases, leaving 7 bases between them. The germline gives CDR1 SGHRS, CDR2 YFSETQ. The CDR3 consists of 15 residues. In DNA form, the CDR3 reads TGCGCCAGCAGCTTGACAGGGCCGAACACCGGGGAGCTGTTTTTT. This translates into CASSLTGPNTGELFF.